The 17 T cell receptor beta chains in this list originate from one sample, sequenced in a study of regulatory T cells in long-lasting Graves disease. Time point here: newly diagnosed GD, antithyroid drugs for less than 3 months. The TCR library was made from RNA that had been extracted from PBMCs in TRIzol. The TCR beta library used iRepertoire HTBI primers with Arm-PCR amplification of CDR3. MiXCR was run by TCRdb on the multiplex PCR reads, yielding one entry per CDR3 protein. The table lists around 500,000 distinct CDR3 sequences, around 11% of them singletons. These sequences were also reported in another study, on T cells in Graves' hyperthyroidism and ophthalmopathy.

Sequenced here: peripheral blood mononuclear cells (PBMCs), sampled at new diagnosis, from a patient treated with antithyroid drugs. These receptors were taken from a woman aged 25 to 39 with Graves disease.

This clonotype was seen repeatedly, ten times or more. The chain has TRBV12-3 or TRBV12-4 and TRBJ1-3; D may be TRBD1 (6 bases). The CDR3 consists of 14 residues. V was shortened by 1 base and J by 5 bases, with 9 bases between the two germline ends. CDR3 residues: CASSLGGGRNTIYF. DNA for the CDR3: TGTGCCAGCAGTTTAGGCGGGGGCAGAAACACCATATATTTT.

This clonotype was found many times. The chain recombines TRBV28 with TRBJ2-7, with 7 bases lining up with TRBD2. V lost 2 bases, J lost 0 bases, and 1 base stayed unmatched. Germline lookup yields CDR1 MDHEN and CDR2 SYDVKM. This CDR3 is built from 14 residues. The DNA for the CDR3 is TGTGCCAGCAGTTTAGAGCGGGGCTCCTACGAGCAGTACTTC. It specifies CASSLERGSYEQYF.

The DNA of the CDR3 is TGTGCCTGGAGCGACCGGGACAGGGGGCTATACGAGCAGTACTTC. Amino acid sequence: CAWSDRDRGLYEQYF. The chain couples TRBV30 to TRBJ2-7, with 12 positions matching TRBD1. The CDR3 has 15 residues. Trimming cost V 3 bases and J 4 bases; bases outside gene matches: 7. Germline-derived CDR1 and CDR2 are GTSNPN and SVGIG (reference sequence). The variable domain in full, with the rest retrieved from reference TRBV30 and TRBJ2-7, is SQTIHQWPATLVQPVGSPLSLECTVEGTSNPNLYWYRQAAGRGLQLLFYSVGIGQISSEVPQNLSASRPQDRQFILSSKKLLLSDSGFYLCAWSDRDRGLYEQYFGPGTRLTVT.

The chain has TRBV20-1 and TRBJ2-1; no definite D call. The V gene lost 2 bases and the J gene lost 0 bases, with 5 bases spanning the gap. The CDR3 has 13 residues. Per germline, CDR1 DFQATT and CDR2 SNEGSKA (reference sequence). CDR3 DNA: TGCAGTGCTAGAACCTACTCCTACAATGAGCAGTTCTTC. This codes for CSARTYSYNEQFF.

This clonotype was counted many times. The V call is TRBV27, the J call TRBJ1-1; 7 bases fit TRBD1. With 2 bases clipped from V and 7 bases from J, the junction kept 13 bases outside the gene matches. Looked up from germline, CDR1 is MNHEY and CDR2 is SMNVEV (reference sequence). The CDR3 contains 16 residues. CDR3: CASSLGPGQLEDEAFF. CDR3 in DNA: TGTGCCAGCAGTTTAGGTCCGGGACAGTTAGAGGATGAAGCTTTCTTT.

This clonotype has at least ten counts. The chain employs TRBV7-8 and TRBJ2-2; either TRBD1 or TRBD2 may fit D (6 bases each). V lost 0 bases and J lost 0, with 8 bases in between. From germline, CDR1 is SGHVS and CDR2 FQNEAQ. CDR3 length equals 16 residues. The CDR3 loop is CASSLAGGPNTGELFF. As DNA, the CDR3 is TGTGCCAGCAGCTTAGCTGGGGGGCCGAACACCGGGGAGCTGTTTTTT. Together with reference TRBV7-8 and TRBJ2-2, the CDR3 gives the full variable domain: GAGVSQSPRYKVAKRGQDVALRCDPISGHVSLFWYQQALGQGPEFLTYFQNEAQLDKSGLPSDRFFAERPEGSVSTLKIQRTQQEDSAVYLCASSLAGGPNTGELFFGEGSRLTVL.

The V call is TRBV7-9, the J call TRBJ1-1; no definite D call. There are 14 residues in the CDR3. Deletions cut 4 bases from V and 3 bases from J, with 12 bases between. Germline-derived CDR1 and CDR2 are SEHNR and FQNEAQ (reference sequence). The chain's CDR3 is CASSSMRVDTEAFF. CDR3 nucleotide sequence: TGTGCCAGCAGCTCGATGCGGGTGGACACTGAAGCTTTCTTT.

This clonotype was seen a few times. The chain is built from TRBV29-1 and TRBJ1-3, with 11 bases matching TRBD1. Per the germline V gene, CDR1 is SQVTM and CDR2 is ANQGSEA. The CDR3 loop spans 15 amino acids. The J segment lost 10 bases and the V segment lost 5 bases, leaving 13 bases of the junction unmatched. The CDR3 DNA reads as TGCAGCGTTTTTTTGCCCGGGACAGGGGGGCCGACCATATATTTT. Protein product: CSVFLPGTGGPTIYF.

This clonotype was recorded a few times. The gene calls are TRBV6-2 or TRBV6-3 and TRBJ2-5, with D perhaps matching TRBD1 or TRBD2 (6 bases each). The length of the CDR3 is 12 residues. Germline CDR1 reads MNHEY; CDR2 reads SVGEGT. The CDR3 coding sequence is TGTGCAGTCCGGCTAGGGGGGGAGACCCAGTACTTC. It codes for CAVRLGGETQYF.

This clonotype was counted only a few times. The rearrangement links TRBV6-1 to TRBJ1-6, with D possibly matching TRBD1 (5 bases). V was pared by 6 bases and J by 12 bases, with 12 bases between. CDR1 MNHNS and CDR2 SASEGT come from the germline V gene. There are 12 residues in the CDR3. CDR3 loop: CASSSGPRPLHF. Here the CDR3 DNA reads TGTGCCAGCAGCTCGGGACCGCGACCCCTCCACTTT.

This clonotype was detected ten times or more. This rearrangement joins TRBV28 to TRBJ2-7, with 7 bases matching TRBD1. This CDR3 region has 14 residues. CDR1 and CDR2 from the germline V gene are MDHEN and SYDVKM. Losses at the gene ends were 4 bases for V and 0 bases for J; bases not matched to a gene: 3. The CDR3 region is CASSWQGDSYEQYF. CDR3 coding DNA: TGTGCCAGCAGTTGGCAGGGGGACTCCTACGAGCAGTACTTC.

In this sample, this clonotype turned up many times. The rearrangement links TRBV20-1 to TRBJ2-2; D is unclear. Germline V gene sequence: CDR1 DFQATT, CDR2 SNEGSKA (reference sequence). With 3 bases removed from V and 3 bases from J, the gap between germline ends came to 8 bases. The CDR3 is 13 amino acids. The CDR3 reads CSASHLDTGELFF. The CDR3 bases are TGCAGTGCTAGTCACTTGGACACCGGGGAGCTGTTTTTT.

In its sample, this clonotype was seen a few times. CDR3: CASSAKTGGSYNEQFF. CDR3 DNA: TGTGCCAGTAGTGCCAAGACAGGGGGCTCCTACAATGAGCAGTTCTTC. V and J are TRBV19 and TRBJ2-1; 9 bases align to TRBD1. The CDR3 loop spans 16 amino acids. V shed 5 bases, J shed 0 bases, and the junction held 5 bases outside the gene matches. Germline V lookup: CDR1 LNHDA, CDR2 SQIVND (reference sequence).

This clonotype came up many times. This sequence joins TRBV2 and TRBJ1-2; 8 positions agree with TRBD1. Germline values: CDR1 SNHLY, CDR2 FYNNEI. The trim removed 8 bases at V and 8 bases at J, leaving 13 bases unmatched. The CDR3 spans 14 residues. CDR3 amino acids: CASGGTGQTRGYTF. The CDR3 coding sequence is TGTGCCAGCGGCGGGACAGGCCAAACGCGGGGCTACACCTTC.

With regard to this clonotype: Since a far larger clone is one base different, this is likely a read error. J is TRBJ1-2 and V is TRBV11-3, with D possibly TRBD1 on 6 matching bases. The ends were cut back, 5 bases at V and 4 bases at J, with 17 bases in the middle. In germline, CDR1 is SGHNT, CDR2 YENEEA. The CDR3 consists of 15 residues. The CDR3 DNA reads TGTGCCAGCAGCAGCTGGAAACAGGGATTCTATGGCTACACCTTC. It yields the protein CASSSWKQGFYGYTF.

In this sample, this clonotype turned up a few times. The rearrangement links TRBV29-1 to TRBJ1-4, with TRBD1 as a possible D gene (6 bases). The CDR3 length is 15 residues. Trimming took off 4 bases at V and 4 bases at J, with 16 bases between the two ends. The V gene's germline CDR1 is SQVTM and CDR2 ANQGSEA. CDR3: CSVVGTSISNEKLFF. DNA of the CDR3: TGCAGCGTTGTGGGGACATCTATTAGTAATGAAAAACTGTTTTTT.

The rearrangement joins TRBV25-1 to TRBJ2-1; TRBD1 is a possible D gene (5 bases). CDR3 size: 13 residues. V was trimmed by 7 bases and J by 6 bases, leaving 13 bases between them. The germline V gene encodes CDR1 MGHDK and CDR2 SYGVNS. CDR3 nucleotides: TGTGCCAGCAACGCAGGGCCCGGCAATGAGCAGTTCTTC. It encodes CASNAGPGNEQFF.